These 25 T cell receptor beta chains were sequenced from one sample in a study of cytomegalovirus exposure and HLA in healthy donors. Primers for the PCR totalled 60 Vbeta and 13 Jbeta. Measured with immunoSEQ multiplex PCR; TCRdb has only the in-frame clones, and not every one. The table lists 130,000 or so clones, 60% to 85% of them singletons. Sequencing used PBMCs. Receptors originate from a man aged 25-40 years in good health and CMV-seronegative.

The chain employs TRBV9 and TRBJ1-1; D not certain. This CDR3 spans 14 amino acids. Trimming left V 6 bases short and J 1 base short, with 13 bases between. Germline CDR1 reads SGDLS; CDR2 reads YYNGEE. The CDR3 region is CASTPPDWNTEAFF. CDR3 nucleotide sequence: TGTGCCAGCACCCCCCCGGACTGGAACACTGAAGCTTTCTTT.

The chain has TRBV25-1 and TRBJ1-1; TRBD1 matches 8 bases. The CDR3 extends over 15 amino acids. In germline, CDR1 is MGHDK, CDR2 SYGVNS. V lost 2 bases to trimming and J lost 4 bases; unmatched junction nucleotides: 6. CDR3 sequence reads: CASSEQGARVTEAFF. CDR3 in DNA: TGTGCCAGCAGTGAACAGGGGGCGCGGGTCACTGAAGCTTTCTTT.

The chain uses TRBV18 and TRBJ2-2; TRBD1 aligns across 9 bases. CDR1 is KGHSH, CDR2 LQKENI, per germline. The CDR3 loop spans 17 amino acids. V was clipped by 4 bases and J by 1 base; unmatched bases: 7. The CDR3 coding sequence is TGTGCCAGCTCACTTCGGGGACAGGGTTTGAACACCGGGGAGCTGTTTTTT. This encodes CASSLRGQGLNTGELFF.

V usage is TRBV10-3 and J usage is TRBJ2-2, with TRBD2 identical over 9 bases. V lost 4 bases, J lost 2 bases, and 8 bases stayed unmatched. This CDR3 has 17 amino acids. Germline assignment: CDR1 ENHRY and CDR2 SYGVKD. CDR3 DNA: TGTGCCATCAGTGGAGGGCTAGCGGGAATCAACACCGGGGAGCTGTTTTTT. This translates into CAISGGLAGINTGELFF.

The CDR3 nucleotides are TGTGCCAGCAGCCAAGCCCCCCTAGCGGGGGGGCGAGCCAAAAACATTCAGTACTTC. The encoded protein is CASSQAPLAGGRAKNIQYF. The chain is built from TRBV4-2 and TRBJ2-4; 12 bases line up with TRBD2. Germline V gene sequence: CDR1 LGHNA, CDR2 YNFKEQ. Losses at the gene ends were 1 base for V and 0 bases for J; bases not matched to a gene: 7. CDR3 size: 19 residues.

The CDR3 bases are TGTGCCAGTAGTATAGATGGACTCCAAGAGACCCAGTACTTC. This gives the protein CASSIDGLQETQYF. The chain couples TRBV19 to TRBJ2-5; D is possibly TRBD2 (5 bases). V gave up 0 bases and J gave up 1 base, with 6 bases separating them. CDR1 LNHDA and CDR2 SQIVND come from the germline V gene (reference sequence). The CDR3 has 14 amino acids.

This clone was counted between two and nine times. The chain has TRBV25-1 and TRBJ2-7; D perhaps matches TRBD1 (8 bases). The length of the CDR3 is 14 residues. Trimming removed 4 bases from V and 4 bases from J, with 14 bases in between. The germline V gene has CDR1 MGHDK and CDR2 SYGVNS. For the CDR3, the DNA is TGTGCCAGCAGTGGACAGGGGAGGGAGTACGAGCAGTACTTC. Translation gives CASSGQGREYEQYF.

This rearrangement joins TRBV19 to TRBJ1-1; D perhaps matches TRBD1 (5 bases). The V gene's germline CDR1 is LNHDA and CDR2 SQIVND (reference sequence). The CDR3 totals 14 residues. V lost 5 bases to trimming and J lost 3 bases, with 13 bases between them. CDR3 in DNA: TGTGCCAGTAGTCCAGGGCCCCGGGACACTGAAGCTTTCTTT. Amino acids: CASSPGPRDTEAFF.

The chain has TRBV10-3 and TRBJ2-6; 8 bases map to TRBD2. The V gene end was trimmed by 0 bases and the J gene end by 1 base; junction bases not matched to a gene: 11. Germline V lookup: CDR1 ENHRY, CDR2 SYGVKD. CDR3 length: 20 residues. CDR3 region: CAISESLAGSEESGANVLTF. For the CDR3, the DNA is TGTGCCATCAGTGAGTCTTTAGCGGGGTCGGAAGAGTCTGGGGCCAACGTCCTGACTTTC.

This clone was detected only once. The chain joins TRBV29-1 to TRBJ2-1; D is possibly TRBD2 (5 bases). V was pared by 7 bases and J by 0 bases, with 16 bases between. Per germline, CDR1 SQVTM and CDR2 ANQGSEA. The CDR3 runs 15 residues. The CDR3 spells CSAAGVQSSYNEQFF. The DNA for the CDR3 is TGCAGCGCGGCGGGCGTTCAGAGCTCCTACAATGAGCAGTTCTTC.

The V call is TRBV7-9, the J call TRBJ1-2; 8 positions agree with TRBD1. Germline values: CDR1 SEHNR, CDR2 FQNEAQ (reference sequence). This CDR3 is built from 17 residues. J gave up 6 bases and V 4 bases, and 16 bases lay outside the gene matches. CDR3: CASSSENSGGIDHGYTF. CDR3 coding DNA: TGTGCCAGCAGCTCAGAGAACTCAGGGGGCATCGATCATGGCTACACCTTC. The entire variable domain, with the rest obtained from reference TRBV7-9 and TRBJ1-2, is as follows: DTGVSQNPRHKITKRGQNVTFRCDPISEHNRLYWYRQTLGQGPEFLTYFQNEAQLEKSRLLSDRFSAERPKGSFSTLEIQRTEQGDSAMYLCASSSENSGGIDHGYTFGSGTRLTVV.

The chain recombines TRBV7-2 with TRBJ2-5; D ambiguous. CDR1 and CDR2 from the germline V gene are SGHTA and FQGNSA. The CDR3 consists of 12 residues. The ends were cut back, 1 base at V and 5 bases at J, with 5 bases in the middle. The CDR3 spells CASSLDSETQYF. DNA of the CDR3: TGTGCCAGCAGCTTAGATTCGGAGACCCAGTACTTC.

V and J are TRBV7-9 and TRBJ1-2; TRBD1 is a possible D gene (6 bases). The V end lost 1 base, the J end lost 5 bases, and 8 bases lay between the germline ends. This CDR3 has 13 residues. The germline V gene encodes CDR1 SEHNR and CDR2 FQNEAQ (reference sequence). CDR3 in DNA: TGTGCCAGCAGCTTAGACAGGGATTATGGCTACACCTTC. It is translated as CASSLDRDYGYTF.

The chain joins TRBV7-2 to TRBJ2-2; 11 bases align to TRBD2. CDR3 length: 17 amino acids. Germline V gives CDR1 SGHTA, CDR2 FQGNSA. Trimming cost V 2 bases and J 7 bases; bases outside gene matches: 9. DNA of the CDR3: TGTGCCAGCAGCTTAAGGCTAGCGGGAGGACTGGGCGGGGAGCTGTTTTTT. It codes for CASSLRLAGGLGGELFF.

The chain couples TRBV7-8 to TRBJ2-1; unclear D gene. The CDR3 consists of 15 residues. The germline gives CDR1 SGHVS, CDR2 FQNEAQ. The V end was cut by 6 bases, the J end by 2 bases, with 14 bases between. The CDR3 region is CASRPNSVPYNEQFF. In nucleotides, the CDR3 is TGTGCCAGCAGACCTAATTCTGTGCCCTACAATGAGCAGTTCTTC. Variable domain in full (rest from reference TRBV7-8 and TRBJ2-1): GAGVSQSPRYKVAKRGQDVALRCDPISGHVSLFWYQQALGQGPEFLTYFQNEAQLDKSGLPSDRFFAERPEGSVSTLKIQRTQQEDSAVYLCASRPNSVPYNEQFFGPGTRLTVL.

This sequence joins TRBV30 and TRBJ2-5; D not certain. CDR1 and CDR2 from the germline V gene are GTSNPN and SVGIG (reference sequence). The CDR3 consists of 12 residues. CDR3 amino acids: CALSTGQETQYF. CDR3 in DNA: TGTGCTCTTTCGACGGGCCAAGAGACCCAGTACTTC. Together with reference TRBV30 and TRBJ2-5, the CDR3 gives the full variable domain: SQTIHQWPATLVQPVGSPLSLECTVEGTSNPNLYWYRQAAGRGLQLLFYSVGIGQISSEVPQNLSASRPQDRQFILSSKKLLLSDSGFYLCALSTGQETQYFGPGTRLLVL.

The rearrangement joins TRBV28 to TRBJ1-2; 7 bases are shared with TRBD1. From germline, CDR1 is MDHEN and CDR2 SYDVKM. The CDR3 has 13 amino acids. With 11 bases clipped from V and 1 base from J, the junction kept 7 bases outside the gene matches. The CDR3 region has the DNA TGTGCCGCCCGGGACAGCCTTAACTATGGCTACACCTTC. This codes for CAARDSLNYGYTF.

The chain joins TRBV14 to TRBJ2-1; 9 bases are a match to TRBD2. This CDR3 has 15 residues. V dropped 1 base and J dropped 11; count of bases not matched to a gene: 9. Germline lookup yields CDR1 SGHDN and CDR2 FVKESK. CDR3 region: CASSQVTSGEAKQFF. CDR3 nucleotide sequence: TGTGCCAGCAGCCAAGTGACTAGCGGAGAAGCTAAGCAGTTCTTC.

This clone turned up a few times. The chain is built from TRBV27 and TRBJ2-7; 7 positions agree with TRBD2. V shed 6 bases, J shed 4 bases, and the junction held 6 bases outside the gene matches. The germline V gene encodes CDR1 MNHEY and CDR2 SMNVEV (reference sequence). The CDR3 contains 13 residues. The CDR3, as DNA: TGTGCCAGCAGCCGTGGGACTACTTACGAGCAGTACTTC. The encoded protein is CASSRGTTYEQYF.

The chain employs TRBV5-6 and TRBJ1-2; 10 bases align to TRBD1. Germline-derived CDR1 and CDR2 are SGHDT and YYEEEE. There are 16 residues in the CDR3. The junction had 12 bases not matched to a gene; V was cut back by 4 bases and J by 6 bases. DNA of the CDR3: TGTGCCAGCAGCCCCAATTTAGGACAGGGGGACCATGGCTACACCTTC. It encodes CASSPNLGQGDHGYTF.

The chain employs TRBV29-1 and TRBJ2-4, with D tentatively TRBD1 (5 bases). V lost 7 bases, J lost 6 bases, and 13 bases lay in between. CDR1 is SQVTM and CDR2 is ANQGSEA in the germline V gene. This CDR3 has 12 amino acids. The CDR3 sequence: CSGGPQGNIQYF. As DNA, the CDR3 is TGCAGCGGCGGACCCCAGGGAAACATTCAGTACTTC.

This clone was detected once. The rearrangement joins TRBV19 to TRBJ2-1; weak D call: TRBD2 (6 bases). Per the germline V gene, CDR1 is LNHDA and CDR2 is SQIVND (reference sequence). The CDR3 is 14 residues long. With 6 bases removed from V and 12 bases from J, the gap between germline ends came to 21 bases. This CDR3 reads CASSSGTPGAGQFF. CDR3 DNA sequence: TGTGCCAGTAGCAGTGGGACCCCCGGAGCGGGGCAGTTCTTC.

The chain carries TRBV11-2 and TRBJ2-5; D might be TRBD2 (5 bases). CDR1 SGHAT and CDR2 FQNNGV come from the germline V gene. The CDR3 spans 12 residues. The V and J ends lost 5 bases and 10 bases respectively, with 14 bases between them. For the CDR3, the DNA is TGTGCCAGCAGCCCGTATAGGCGGGTCCAGTACTTC. Translating it yields CASSPYRRVQYF.

The chain is built from TRBV4-2 and TRBJ1-5; D not certain. The germline V gene encodes CDR1 LGHNA and CDR2 YNFKEQ. Between the trimmed V and J ends, which lost 1 base and 7 bases, there was a span of 8 bases. The CDR3 has 13 residues. The CDR3 is CASSQARGQPQHF. CDR3 nucleotide sequence: TGTGCCAGCAGCCAAGCTCGGGGACAGCCCCAGCATTTT.

This rearrangement joins TRBV28 to TRBJ1-5, with 7 bases fitting TRBD1. In germline, CDR1 is MDHEN, CDR2 SYDVKM. The trim removed 4 bases at V and 4 bases at J, leaving 7 bases unmatched. The CDR3 extends over 15 amino acids. The CDR3 DNA follows: TGTGCCAGCAGTTCGACAGGGAACCCAAATCAGCCCCAGCATTTT. This gives the protein CASSSTGNPNQPQHF. Based on the CDR3 plus reference TRBV28 and TRBJ1-5, the full variable domain is DVKVTQSSRYLVKRTGEKVFLECVQDMDHENMFWYRQDPGLGLRLIYFSYDVKMKEKGDIPEGYSVSREKKERFSLILESASTNQTSMYLCASSSTGNPNQPQHFGDGTRLSIL.